This TCR beta chain was observed in a study of T cells in Graves' hyperthyroidism and ophthalmopathy (dated by TCRdb to 2018 to 2020). Study-wide context: Peripheral blood samples were taken at the time of initial diagnosis, prior to any treatment. A discovery cohort of approximately 100 patients, about 40 with Graves' ophthalmopathy and fewer than 65 with stable Graves' hyperthyroidism, was used to find distinguishing TCR V-J signatures. Whether ophthalmopathy could be predicted prospectively was tested in an independent validation cohort made up of 18 to 20 hyperthyroidism patients plus 17 patients who later progressed to ophthalmopathy. The 90 or so discovery patients were randomly split 7:3 into training and test sets. Thyroid tissue and blood T-cell repertoires from over 5 Graves' hyperthyroidism patients were also compared in the study. Once sampling was done, hyperthyroidism patients were given methimazole at a starting dose of 30 mg daily, whereas ophthalmopathy patients were given high-dose intravenous methylprednisolone. TCR Vbeta CDR3 sequencing of roughly 140 peripheral blood samples (over 40 ophthalmopathy, under 80 hyperthyroidism and roughly 17 progressor patients) is reported in the paper. Broader findings and caveats from the paper: Blood samples also contained most of the expanded thyroid clonotypes (frequency above 0.001), which suggests that blood repertoires may reflect thyroid immune responses. In validation, progression to ophthalmopathy was predicted by the model with almost 71% sensitivity and roughly 72% specificity, a median of approximately 6.5 months before onset. A model built on a 13 V-J signature distinguished ophthalmopathy from stable hyperthyroidism, reaching about 88% sensitivity and about 81% specificity in cross-validation and 80%/75% in testing. Sample size was not statistically predetermined, and blinding of investigators to group allocation was not performed.

A few counts support this clonotype. The specificity of this receptor is unknown. The input lacks base qualities; no much larger clone sits a single base away. The TCR beta CDR3 regions were amplified from RNA transcripts. The first round of RT-PCR for the TCR CDR3 was performed with the HTBI primer set and the Qiagen OneStep RT-PCR kit. The libraries were constructed in a second round of multiplex PCR and then size-selected and purified. Paired-end sequencing of the libraries was performed with 100 bp reads on an Illumina HiSeq2000. The authors' analysis ran thus. Raw data were processed with SOAPnuke, discarding reads with adapters, uncalled bases, mean Phred below 15, or no exact constant-primer or identifier match. COPE v1.2.5 was used to merge high-quality paired reads, and clonotypes were defined as unique nucleotide sequences. MiTCR v1.1 was used to align clonotypes to the IMGT TRBV, TRBD and TRBJ reference segments. The analysis included only V-J combinations with a frequency above 0.0001, which together covered 99% to 99.2% of the repertoires. The TCS score was defined as the ratio of F50 (clonal expansion) to E x V (chaos), calculated using BLOSUM62-based TCRdist between CDR3 peptides within each V-J. Welch's t-statistics and random forest reduced 450 to 600 V-J features to about 13, which were used in a naive Bayes classifier (R e1071). Starting from the raw public reads, TCRdb applied fastp trimming at Q25, assembled clones with MiXCR and retained in-frame beta chains. Under each unique CDR3 protein, matching rows form one entry showing the most common genes and DNA. For this entry, the V and J calls and clone size follow TCRdb and not the study's own pipeline. Present in this sample are 450,000 to 650,000 distinct CDR3 sequences, 17% of which were seen just once. Approximately 15% of the sample is held by the ten biggest clonotypes.

In the ophthalmopathy patients, disease was moderately to severely active, with a Clinical Activity Score of 3 or more, a NOSPECS grade of 4 or more, and a duration of less than 3 months. The study excluded patients with uncontrolled infections, other autoimmune diseases, pregnancy or lactation. Diagnoses were based on clinical symptoms, serum thyroxine and TRAb, thyroid ultrasound and orbital computed tomography. Ficoll-Paque density gradient centrifugation was used to isolate PBMCs from about 10 ml of fresh peripheral blood. Trizol reagent was used to extract total RNA, and RNA quality was then checked on an Agilent 2100 Bioanalyzer. CDR1 and CDR2, looked up from the germline V gene, are MDHEN and SYDVKM. V is clipped by 1 base and J by 1 base, and the sequence between their germline boundaries is 13 bases long. Inclusive of the bounding cysteine and phenylalanine, the CDR3 is 16 residues long. The only DNA kept is the CDR3, 48 bases in frame from the first base.

The TCR was taken from a woman under 30 with Graves' ophthalmopathy. Sequences were obtained from blood. Rearrangement joined TRBV28 to TRBJ1-1; TRBD1 is possibly the D segment (5 matching bases). The CDR3 region: CASSLSIRDGNTEAFF. The DNA is TGTGCCAGCAGTTTATCAATAAGGGACGGGAACACTGAAGCTTTCTTT.